The 5 T cell receptor beta chains in this list originate from one sample, sequenced in a study of CD8+ T cells in alopecia areata. Noted treatment: oral pan-JAK inhibitor, 5-10 mg twice daily. Extraction and reverse transcription of RNA yielded cDNA as the sequencing template. The table came from immunoSEQ multiplex PCR; TCRdb's copy has only in-frame clones and leaves some out. This repertoire shows about 190,000 clones, 50% to 60% found once; its top ten account for approximately 0.7%. The material was CD4+ T cells sorted from blood, obtained at week 4, from a patient treated with tofacitinib. The receptors derive from a human donor with alopecia areata.

CDR3 sequence: CASSRTSEGEQFF. The DNA of the CDR3 is TGCGCCAGCAGCCGTACATCAGAGGGTGAGCAGTTCTTC. The genes are TRBV5-1 and TRBJ2-1, with D perhaps matching TRBD2 (5 bases). This CDR3 comprises 13 residues. Germline assignment: CDR1 SGHRS and CDR2 YFSETQ. Trimming cost V 4 bases and J 9 bases, with 14 bases left between them.

The chain joins TRBV29-1 to TRBJ2-1, with D possibly TRBD2 on 6 matching bases. Trimming shortened V by 0 bases and J by 8 bases, and 8 bases separated the two germline ends. Germline CDR1 reads SQVTM; CDR2 reads ANQGSEA. The CDR3 sequence is 12 residues long. CDR3 residues: CSVEESGDEQFF. The CDR3, as DNA: TGCAGCGTTGAAGAGTCGGGAGATGAGCAGTTCTTC.

J is TRBJ2-3 and V is TRBV5-6, with TRBD1 matching 8 bases. This CDR3 spans 15 amino acids. Germline assignment: CDR1 SGHDT and CDR2 YYEEEE. J gave up 4 bases and V 2 bases, and 6 bases lay outside the gene matches. This CDR3 reads CASSFSDRVADTQYF. CDR3 coding DNA: TGTGCCAGCAGCTTTTCGGACAGGGTAGCAGATACGCAGTATTTT. Looking up the rest from reference TRBV5-6 and TRBJ2-3 gives the full variable domain: DAGVTQSPTHLIKTRGQQVTLRCSPKSGHDTVSWYQQALGQGPQFIFQYYEEEERQRGNFPDRFSGHQFPNYSSELNVNALLLGDSALYLCASSFSDRVADTQYFGPGTRLTVL.

This clone appeared once. Other DNA sequences in this sample translate to the same CDR3. V and J are TRBV29-1 and TRBJ2-2; D perhaps matches TRBD2 (5 bases). The CDR3 length is 11 residues. The V gene lost 6 bases and the J gene lost 6 bases, with 8 bases spanning the gap. Germline V CDR1 and CDR2: SQVTM, ANQGSEA. The CDR3 coding sequence is TGCAGCGTCCGGGATCCCGGGGAGCTGTTTTTT. Its translation is CSVRDPGELFF.

There are many counts of this clone. This chain joins TRBV18 and TRBJ2-7, with TRBD2 matching over 12 bases. Trimming at V came to 6 bases and at J to 0 bases, leaving 15 bases not matched to a gene. The CDR3 runs 19 residues. The germline gives CDR1 KGHSH, CDR2 LQKENI. The CDR3 here is CASSSTGTSGSPSSYEQYF. As DNA, the CDR3 is TGTGCCAGCTCGTCGACCGGGACTAGCGGGTCCCCTAGCTCCTACGAGCAGTACTTC.